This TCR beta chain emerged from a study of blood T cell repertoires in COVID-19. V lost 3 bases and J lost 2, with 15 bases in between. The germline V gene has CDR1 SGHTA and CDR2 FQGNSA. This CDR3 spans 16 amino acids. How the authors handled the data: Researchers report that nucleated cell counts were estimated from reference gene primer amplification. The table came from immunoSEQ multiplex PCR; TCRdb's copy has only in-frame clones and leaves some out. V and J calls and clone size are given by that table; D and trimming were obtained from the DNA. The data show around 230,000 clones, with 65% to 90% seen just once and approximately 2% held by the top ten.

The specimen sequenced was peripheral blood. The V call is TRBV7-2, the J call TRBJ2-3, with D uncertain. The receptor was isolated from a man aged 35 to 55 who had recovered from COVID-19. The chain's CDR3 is CASSLLSRGFTDTQYF. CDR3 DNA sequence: TGTGCCAGCAGCTTGCTCTCGCGAGGATTCACAGATACGCAGTATTTT.